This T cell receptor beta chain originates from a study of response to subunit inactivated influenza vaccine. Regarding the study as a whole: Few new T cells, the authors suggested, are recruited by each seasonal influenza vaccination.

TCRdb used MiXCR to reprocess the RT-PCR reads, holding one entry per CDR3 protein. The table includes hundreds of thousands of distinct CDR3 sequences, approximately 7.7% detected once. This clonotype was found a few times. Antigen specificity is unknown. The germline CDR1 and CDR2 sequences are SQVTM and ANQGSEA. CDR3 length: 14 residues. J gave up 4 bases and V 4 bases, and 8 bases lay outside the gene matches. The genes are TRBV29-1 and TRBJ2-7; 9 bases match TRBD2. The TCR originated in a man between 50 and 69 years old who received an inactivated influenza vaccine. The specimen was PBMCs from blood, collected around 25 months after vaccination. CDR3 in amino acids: CSVGLADGGYEQYF. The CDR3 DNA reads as TGCAGCGTTGGACTAGCGGACGGAGGATACGAGCAGTACTTC.